This T cell receptor beta chain was obtained from a study of T-cell reconstitution after alpha-beta-depleted transplantation in children. Using unique molecular identifiers, the investigators prepared the TCRbeta library. TCRdb itself ran the PCR reads through MiXCR, one entry per CDR3 protein. This table holds some 500,000 distinct CDR3 sequences, around 19% found once. Germline V gives CDR1 MGHRA, CDR2 YSYEKL. The CDR3 has 19 residues. Deletions cut 3 bases from V and 5 bases from J, with 28 bases between. This TCR derives from a human donor who donated a stem cell graft to a child with acute lymphoblastic leukemia. Sequencing was performed on PBMCs from the stem cell graft donor, taken from the stem cell graft. V is TRBV4-1 and J is TRBJ1-1, with D maybe TRBD1 (6 bases). Here the CDR3 reads CASSHFWGAGRGVRTEAFF. CDR3 bases: TGCGCCAGCAGCCATTTTTGGGGGGCAGGGAGAGGAGTTAGGACTGAAGCTTTCTTT.